The 3 T cell receptor beta chains listed next were all sequenced from one sample in a study of control samples from healthy donors and cancer patients. The table came from immunoSEQ multiplex PCR; TCRdb's copy has only in-frame clones and leaves some out. This sample has roughly 50,000 clones, with less than 95% found just once. The source material was blood. Receptors were obtained from a man aged 25-45 years in good health.

As DNA, the CDR3 is TGTGCCAGCTCCTACGGGCGGCAGGGTAATCAGCCCCAGCATTTT. It specifies CASSYGRQGNQPQHF. J is TRBJ1-5 and V is TRBV18, with TRBD1 as a possible D gene (5 bases). The length of the CDR3 is 15 residues. Trimming shortened V by 6 bases and J by 4 bases, and 16 bases separated the two germline ends. Per germline, CDR1 KGHSH and CDR2 LQKENI.

This sequence joins TRBV7-9 and TRBJ2-5, with 8 bases matching TRBD1. Germline CDR1 reads SEHNR; CDR2 reads FQNEAQ (reference sequence). The CDR3 is 16 residues long. The J segment lost 4 bases and the V segment lost 7 bases, leaving 14 bases of the junction unmatched. CDR3 nucleotides: TGTGCCAGCAACGCCATCGGAACAGGGGGTGGAGAGACCCAGTACTTC. Translation gives CASNAIGTGGGETQYF.

The chain uses TRBV30 and TRBJ1-4, with D unclear. Trimming stripped 3 bases from V and 3 bases from J, with 8 bases between. Germline-derived CDR1 and CDR2 are GTSNPN and SVGIG (reference sequence). This CDR3 contains 13 residues. This CDR3 is CAWRRFANEKLFF. As DNA, the CDR3 is TGTGCCTGGAGAAGGTTCGCTAATGAAAAACTGTTTTTT.